This TCR beta chain is drawn from a study of blood T cells in healthy people across ages. The CDR3 has 22 residues. CDR1 and CDR2 from the germline V gene are MNHEY and SVGAGI. The V gene end was trimmed by 4 bases and the J gene end by 4 bases; junction bases not matched to a gene: 27. A sample-barcoded 5' primer and a J-beta primer mix were used in a second PCR of roughly 7 to 11 cycles. From the 5' RACE reads, TCRdb called clonotypes with MiXCR, one entry per CDR3 protein. The sample includes about 1,800,000 distinct CDR3 sequences, about 28% of them seen just once. V usage is TRBV6-5 and J usage is TRBJ1-2, with 10 bases matching TRBD1. The clonotype was recovered from a woman aged 25 to 39 in good health. Sequencing was carried out using blood. CDR3 region: CASSSRDRGLDLMRVGFYGYTF. The CDR3 DNA sequence: TGTGCCAGCAGTTCACGGGACAGGGGCTTAGATTTGATGCGAGTCGGGTTCTATGGCTACACCTTC.